This is a list of T cell receptor beta chains from one sample in a study of shared clonotypes between healthy human individuals. Generated by immunoSEQ multiplex PCR, the TCRdb table keeps only in-frame clones and is missing some. In the table there are around 2.1 million clones, around 93% of which are singletons. The specimen sequenced was naive CD8+ T cells from PBMCs. The receptors were gathered from a man younger than 35 in good health. Some clones in this sample may be carry-over from other donors' samples. CDR3s include the opening cysteine and the closing phenylalanine or tryptophan. D genes are given only for firm matches. A row's size may be missing; if present it is once, few, many or a size class.

v_call	clone_size	j_call	d_call	cdr3_aa	cdr3_nt
TRBV16	.	TRBJ2-7	TRBD1	CASSQSAGGYEQYF	TGTGCCAGCAGCCAATCAGCAGGGGGCTACGAGCAGTACTTC
TRBV19	.	TRBJ1-1	TRBD1	CASSATGTGAFF	TGTGCCAGTAGTGCAACAGGGACAGGTGCTTTCTTT
TRBV6-1	.	TRBJ1-4	.	CASSPLRGLNEKLFF	TGTGCCAGCAGTCCTCTCAGGGGCCTGAATGAAAAACTGTTTTTT
TRBV28	.	TRBJ1-1	.	CASSSRPPHTEAFF	TGTGCCAGCAGCTCCCGCCCTCCCCACACTGAAGCTTTCTTT
TRBV7-2	once	TRBJ1-1	.	CASNDLPGAFLEAFF	TGTGCCAGCAACGACCTGCCCGGTGCTTTTCTCGAAGCTTTCTTT
TRBV15	.	TRBJ1-4	TRBD1	CATSMRTGVLFF	TGTGCCACCAGCATGAGGACAGGCGTACTGTTTTTT
TRBV27	.	TRBJ2-7	.	CASSPRDPDRSSYEQYF	TGTGCCAGCAGTCCTAGGGATCCGGACAGAAGCTCCTACGAGCAGTACTTC
TRBV4-2	.	TRBJ2-2	.	CASSQGGELFF	TGTGCCAGCAGCCAAGGCGGGGAGCTGTTTTTT
TRBV7-2	once	TRBJ2-7	TRBD1	CASSLWTGSSYEQYF	TGTGCCAGCAGCCTCTGGACAGGGAGCTCCTACGAGCAGTACTTC
TRBV10-3	.	TRBJ2-7	.	CAISEYWNSYEQYF	TGTGCCATCAGTGAGTACTGGAACTCCTACGAGCAGTACTTC
TRBV28	.	TRBJ2-7	.	CASSLFGRNEQYF	TGTGCCAGCAGTTTATTCGGGAGAAACGAGCAGTACTTC
TRBV29-1	.	TRBJ2-7	.	CSVEPGRGGEQYF	TGCAGCGTTGAACCCGGCAGGGGTGGTGAGCAGTACTTC
TRBV10-2	.	TRBJ1-1	.	CASSKPGRDTEAFF	TGCGCCAGCAGTAAGCCAGGGAGGGACACTGAAGCTTTCTTT
TRBV6-1	.	TRBJ2-7	TRBD1	CASSEAYRQGVGEQYF	TGTGCCAGCAGTGAAGCCTACCGACAGGGGGTAGGGGAGCAGTACTTC
TRBV28	.	TRBJ1-5	TRBD1	CASIKGQYNQPQHF	TGTGCCAGCATCAAGGGACAGTACAATCAGCCCCAGCATTTT
TRBV6-1	.	TRBJ2-7	.	CASSEPSGREQYF	TGTGCCAGCAGTGAACCCTCGGGTCGCGAGCAGTACTTC
TRBV9	.	TRBJ2-1	TRBD1	CASSATGTDFYNEQFF	TGTGCCAGCAGCGCGACGGGGACAGACTTTTACAATGAGCAGTTCTTC
TRBV5-6	.	TRBJ2-7	TRBD2	CASSSGLVTYEQYF	TGTGCCAGCAGCTCGGGACTAGTGACCTACGAGCAGTACTTC
TRBV4-3	.	TRBJ2-1	.	CASSQGSYSYNEQFF	TGCGCCAGCAGCCAAGGGTCTTACTCCTACAATGAGCAGTTCTTC
TRBV7-2	.	TRBJ2-3	.	CASSKPRGQPLTDTQYF	TGTGCCAGCAGTAAACCCCGGGGGCAGCCCCTCACAGATACGCAGTATTTT
TRBV28	.	TRBJ2-5	.	CASSSHPAGEGETQYF	TGTGCCAGCAGTTCCCACCCCGCAGGCGAAGGGGAGACCCAGTACTTC
TRBV28	.	TRBJ2-5	.	CASSLPSVKEETQYF	TGTGCCAGCAGTTTGCCTAGCGTAAAAGAAGAGACCCAGTACTTC
TRBV6-1	.	TRBJ1-1	.	CATALWYTEAFF	TGTGCCACCGCTTTGTGGTACACTGAAGCTTTCTTT